The 21 T cell receptor beta chains in this list originate from one sample, sequenced in a study of shared clonotypes between healthy human individuals. Naive CD8 isolation took CD45RO-negative cells positively selected for CCR7 and excluded terminally differentiated effector memory CD45RA+ cells. TCRdb's table, derived via immunoSEQ multiplex PCR, lists solely in-frame clones and lacks some. The sample has 2 million to 2.5 million clones, under 95% seen once. Input material: naive CD8+ T cells from PBMCs. The receptors were sampled from a man between 18 and 29 years old in good health. Some clones in this sample may be carry-over from other donors' samples.

The V gene is TRBV6-6, the J gene TRBJ2-1, with D maybe TRBD2 (5 bases). The CDR3 loop spans 12 amino acids. Germline CDR1 is MNHNY and CDR2 is SVGAGI (reference sequence). CDR3 loop: CPVGVSYNEQFF. DNA of the CDR3: TGTCCCGTCGGGGTCTCCTACAATGAGCAGTTCTTC.

This chain connects TRBV10-1 to TRBJ2-3; 9 bases line up with TRBD1. This CDR3 has 16 residues. Germline lookup yields CDR1 WNHNN and CDR2 SYGVQD (reference sequence). V lost 5 bases and J lost 3; bases outside the gene matches: 9. CDR3 region: CASSPGQGVYTDTQYF. The CDR3 DNA sequence: TGCGCCAGCAGTCCGGGACAGGGAGTTTATACAGATACGCAGTATTTT.

Details on this clone: Within the sample, other DNA sequences also encode this same CDR3. The chain combines TRBV25-1 with TRBJ2-1; D is possibly TRBD2 (5 bases). There are 14 residues in the CDR3. With 1 base removed from V and 3 bases from J, the gap between germline ends came to 7 bases. Germline loops: CDR1 MGHDK, CDR2 SYGVNS. CDR3 nucleotide sequence: TGTGCCAGCAGTGAATCGGGAAGCTACAATGAGCAGTTCTTC. Translated, it gives CASSESGSYNEQFF.

The chain employs TRBV4-1 and TRBJ2-7; no reliable D call. V lost 1 base and J lost 0, with 7 bases in between. This CDR3 has 14 residues. Germline V gene sequence: CDR1 MGHRA, CDR2 YSYEKL. The chain's CDR3 is CASSQVLSSYEQYF. The CDR3 bases are TGCGCCAGCAGCCAAGTTCTGAGCTCCTACGAGCAGTACTTC.

The gene calls are TRBV4-1 and TRBJ2-1; D ambiguous. CDR1 and CDR2 (germline): MGHRA, YSYEKL. CDR3 length equals 13 residues. The ends were cut back, 5 bases at V and 8 bases at J, with 13 bases in the middle. The CDR3 DNA sequence: TGCGCCAGCAGCACAGCCTCGACGGATGAGCAGTTCTTC. It yields the protein CASSTASTDEQFF.

This clone came up once. This CDR3 is also generated by other DNA sequences in the sample. CDR3 region: CASSVGVGADTQYF. Written as DNA, the CDR3 is TGTGCCAGCAGCGTAGGTGTTGGGGCAGATACGCAGTATTTT. The chain combines TRBV9 with TRBJ2-3; D call uncertain. Germline loops: CDR1 SGDLS, CDR2 YYNGEE. Trimming took off 0 bases at V and 4 bases at J, with 9 bases between the two ends. This CDR3 spans 14 amino acids.

The gene calls are TRBV7-2 and TRBJ2-7, with TRBD1 matching over 9 bases. The length of the CDR3 is 14 residues. Germline V CDR1 and CDR2: SGHTA, FQGNSA. The junction had 5 bases not matched to a gene; V was cut back by 5 bases and J by 3 bases. DNA of the CDR3: TGTGCCAGCAGCGACCGGGACAGGGTCTACGAGCAGTACTTC. It yields the protein CASSDRDRVYEQYF.

This chain connects TRBV2 to TRBJ2-7; 8 bases are shared with TRBD1. The trim removed 4 bases at V and 0 bases at J, leaving 5 bases unmatched. The CDR3 contains 15 residues. Per germline, CDR1 SNHLY and CDR2 FYNNEI. The DNA for the CDR3 is TGTGCCAGCAGTGTGTTCGGGACAGGCTCCTACGAGCAGTACTTC. Translating it yields CASSVFGTGSYEQYF.

This clone was observed once. V gene TRBV27 combines with J gene TRBJ2-1; 7 bases match TRBD2. With 5 bases clipped from V and 8 bases from J, the junction kept 12 bases outside the gene matches. Germline CDR1 is MNHEY and CDR2 is SMNVEV (reference sequence). CDR3 length: 15 amino acids. The CDR3 here is CASSPGLAAWYEQFF. The CDR3 bases are TGTGCCAGCAGTCCGGGTCTAGCGGCTTGGTATGAGCAGTTCTTC.

This sequence joins TRBV7-8 and TRBJ2-1, with a possible D match to TRBD2 (5 bases). The CDR3 loop spans 12 amino acids. Germline CDR1 is SGHVS and CDR2 is FQNEAQ. V lost 5 bases, J lost 6 bases, and 8 bases lay in between. The CDR3 sequence: CASSPAGNEQFF. The CDR3 bases are TGTGCCAGCAGCCCCGCGGGCAATGAGCAGTTCTTC.

The chain is built from TRBV5-6 and TRBJ2-1, with TRBD2 matching 7 bases. Germline assignment: CDR1 SGHDT and CDR2 YYEEEE. The CDR3 spans 14 residues. Losses at the gene ends were 0 bases for V and 7 bases for J; bases not matched to a gene: 4. CDR3 DNA: TGTGCCAGCAGCTTGGTTATCGGGGGGAATGAGCAGTTCTTC. As protein: CASSLVIGGNEQFF.

This clone was picked up one time. V usage is TRBV19 and J usage is TRBJ2-1; 10 bases agree with TRBD1. Germline CDR1 and CDR2: LNHDA and SQIVND (reference sequence). The CDR3 extends over 15 amino acids. V shed 6 bases and J 8 bases; nucleotides not matched to a gene: 10. In DNA form, the CDR3 reads TGTGCCAGTAGAGTCCGGGACAGGGGCGGCGATGAGCAGTTCTTC. This sequence encodes CASRVRDRGGDEQFF.

This sequence joins TRBV5-1 and TRBJ2-7, with D hard to call. The CDR3 consists of 14 residues. V lost 4 bases and J 3 bases, leaving 14 bases between the germline ends. The germline V gene encodes CDR1 SGHRS and CDR2 YFSETQ. CDR3 in amino acids: CASSLPGGDYEQYF. The CDR3, as DNA: TGCGCCAGCAGCCTCCCGGGCGGTGACTACGAGCAGTACTTC.

Only one count was recorded for this clone. V gene TRBV6-1 combines with J gene TRBJ2-2; D remains unclear. This CDR3 spans 12 amino acids. Trimming took 5 bases from V and 6 from J, leaving 7 bases between them. In germline, CDR1 is MNHNS, CDR2 SASEGT. The CDR3 nucleotides are TGTGCCAGCAGTCAAAGGTCCGGGGAGCTGTTTTTT. As protein: CASSQRSGELFF.

The V gene is TRBV7-2, the J gene TRBJ2-5; D is unresolved. The germline gives CDR1 SGHTA, CDR2 FQGNSA. Trimming pared 2 bases from V and 2 bases from J, leaving 15 bases between. The CDR3 runs 16 residues. The chain's CDR3 is CASSLFREDGQETQYF. In DNA form, the CDR3 reads TGTGCCAGCAGCTTATTCCGAGAGGACGGTCAAGAGACCCAGTACTTC.

V usage is TRBV6-5 and J usage is TRBJ2-1, with TRBD1 matching 10 bases. Trimming at V came to 6 bases and at J to 6 bases, leaving 5 bases not matched to a gene. The CDR3 is 14 amino acids. CDR1 and CDR2 from the germline V gene are MNHEY and SVGAGI. The CDR3, as DNA: TGTGCCAGCAGCCAGACAGGGGGCATCAATGAGCAGTTCTTC. Its protein is CASSQTGGINEQFF.

About this clone itself: Other DNA variants within this sample encode the same CDR3. The V and J genes are TRBV5-6 and TRBJ2-7; unclear D gene. CDR1 SGHDT and CDR2 YYEEEE come from the germline V gene. CDR3 length: 11 amino acids. With 2 bases removed from V and 6 bases from J, the gap between germline ends came to 6 bases. The CDR3 reads CASSLGPEQYF. The CDR3 DNA sequence: TGTGCCAGCAGCTTAGGTCCCGAGCAGTACTTC.

The chain couples TRBV19 to TRBJ2-1; D is undetermined. The CDR3 length is 13 residues. Germline values: CDR1 LNHDA, CDR2 SQIVND (reference sequence). The V end was cut by 10 bases, the J end by 0 bases, with 10 bases between. CDR3 region: CATRSSSYNEQFF. The CDR3, as DNA: TGTGCCACCAGGTCCTCCTCCTACAATGAGCAGTTCTTC.

The CDR3: CASSSRDSTTGELFF. CDR3 DNA sequence: TGTGCCAGCAGCTCACGAGATAGCACCACCGGGGAGCTGTTTTTT. The chain joins TRBV7-9 to TRBJ2-2; no firm D call. From germline, CDR1 is SEHNR and CDR2 FQNEAQ (reference sequence). The V end was cut by 4 bases, the J end by 4 bases, with 13 bases between. This CDR3 spans 15 amino acids.

V gene TRBV2 combines with J gene TRBJ2-1; 11 bases line up with TRBD2. Germline-derived CDR1 and CDR2 are SNHLY and FYNNEI. The CDR3 runs 13 residues. V lost 9 bases, J lost 7 bases, and 5 bases stayed unmatched. The CDR3 loop reads CARRLAGWNEQFF. The CDR3 bases are TGTGCCAGGAGACTAGCGGGGTGGAATGAGCAGTTCTTC.

Comments on this clone: The junction shows a germline mismatch at one end, possibly a read error. J is TRBJ2-1 and V is TRBV19; unclear D gene. Germline V CDR1 and CDR2: LNHDA, SQIVND (reference sequence). CDR3 size: 13 residues. CDR3 nucleotide sequence: TGTGCCAGTAGATCTCCAACCTACGATGAGCAGTTCTTC. Amino acids: CASRSPTYDEQFF.